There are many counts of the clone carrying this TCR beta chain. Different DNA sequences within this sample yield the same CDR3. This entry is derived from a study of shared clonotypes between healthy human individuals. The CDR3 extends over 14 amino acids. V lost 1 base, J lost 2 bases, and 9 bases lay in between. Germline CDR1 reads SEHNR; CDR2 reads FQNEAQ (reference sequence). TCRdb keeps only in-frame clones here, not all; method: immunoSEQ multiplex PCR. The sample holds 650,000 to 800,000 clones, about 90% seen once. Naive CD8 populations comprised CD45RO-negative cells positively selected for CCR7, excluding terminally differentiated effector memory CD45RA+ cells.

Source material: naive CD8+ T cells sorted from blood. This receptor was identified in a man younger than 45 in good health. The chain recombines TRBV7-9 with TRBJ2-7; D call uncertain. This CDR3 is CASSLGSSPYEQYF. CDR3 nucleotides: TGTGCCAGCAGCTTAGGCAGTTCTCCCTACGAGCAGTACTTC.